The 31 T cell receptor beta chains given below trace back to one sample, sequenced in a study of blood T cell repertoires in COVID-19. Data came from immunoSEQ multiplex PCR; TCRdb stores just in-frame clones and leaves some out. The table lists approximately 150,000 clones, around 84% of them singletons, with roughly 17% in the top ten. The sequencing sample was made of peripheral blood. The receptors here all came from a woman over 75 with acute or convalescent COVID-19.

The CDR3 loop reads CAWTLGGGVRSYEQYF. In nucleotides, the CDR3 is TGTGCCTGGACCCTGGGGGGAGGGGTTCGGTCCTACGAGCAGTACTTC. The genes are TRBV30 and TRBJ2-7, with 7 bases aligning to TRBD2. CDR1 is GTSNPN, CDR2 SVGIG, per germline (reference sequence). V shed 4 bases and J 1 base; nucleotides not matched to a gene: 13. This CDR3 region has 16 residues.

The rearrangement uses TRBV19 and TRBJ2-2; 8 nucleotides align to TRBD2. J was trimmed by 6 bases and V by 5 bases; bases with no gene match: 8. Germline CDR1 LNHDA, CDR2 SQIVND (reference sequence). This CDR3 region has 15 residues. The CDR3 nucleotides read TGTGCCAGTAGTGCCGAAAGCGGGAGCGCCGGGGAGCTGTTTTTT. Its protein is CASSAESGSAGELFF.

The chain's CDR3 is CASSQRENQPQHF. The CDR3, as DNA: TGCGCCAGCAGCCAACGGGAAAATCAGCCCCAGCATTTT. V and J are TRBV4-1 and TRBJ1-5, with no clear D. The CDR3 covers 13 residues. The V end lost 2 bases, the J end lost 4 bases, and 6 bases lay between the germline ends. CDR1 is MGHRA and CDR2 is YSYEKL in the germline V gene.

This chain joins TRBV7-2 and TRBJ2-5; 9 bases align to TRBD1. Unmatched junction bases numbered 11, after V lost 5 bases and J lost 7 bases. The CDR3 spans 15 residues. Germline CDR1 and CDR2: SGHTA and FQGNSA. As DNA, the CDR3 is TGTGCCAGCAGCCCCATCACAGGGGGCGGCGGGACCCAGTACTTC. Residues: CASSPITGGGGTQYF.

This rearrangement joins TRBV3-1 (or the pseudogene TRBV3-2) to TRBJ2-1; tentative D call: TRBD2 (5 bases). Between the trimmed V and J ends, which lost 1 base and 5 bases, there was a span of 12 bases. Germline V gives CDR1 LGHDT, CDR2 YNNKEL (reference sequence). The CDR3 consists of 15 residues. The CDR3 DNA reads TGTGCCAGCAGCCAAGTGACCGGGAATAACAATGAGCAGTTCTTC. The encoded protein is CASSQVTGNNNEQFF.

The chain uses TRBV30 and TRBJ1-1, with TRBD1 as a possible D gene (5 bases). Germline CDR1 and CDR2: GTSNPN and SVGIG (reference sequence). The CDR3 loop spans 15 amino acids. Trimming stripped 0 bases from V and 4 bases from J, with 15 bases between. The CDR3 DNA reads TGTGCCTGGAGTGTACTTGTGGGGCAGGGCACTGAAGCTTTCTTT. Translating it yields CAWSVLVGQGTEAFF.

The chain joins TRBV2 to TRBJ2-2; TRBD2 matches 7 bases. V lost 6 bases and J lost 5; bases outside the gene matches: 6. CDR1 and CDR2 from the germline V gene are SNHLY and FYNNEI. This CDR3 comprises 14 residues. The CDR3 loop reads CASSQGGGTGELFF. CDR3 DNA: TGTGCCAGCAGCCAAGGCGGGGGAACCGGGGAGCTGTTTTTT.

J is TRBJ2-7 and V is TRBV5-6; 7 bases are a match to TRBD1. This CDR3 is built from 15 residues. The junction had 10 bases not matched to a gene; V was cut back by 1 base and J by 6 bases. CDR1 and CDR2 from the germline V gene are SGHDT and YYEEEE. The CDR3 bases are TGTGCCAGCAGCTTGAGGCCGGGACAGTTTAGCGAGCAGTACTTC. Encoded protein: CASSLRPGQFSEQYF.

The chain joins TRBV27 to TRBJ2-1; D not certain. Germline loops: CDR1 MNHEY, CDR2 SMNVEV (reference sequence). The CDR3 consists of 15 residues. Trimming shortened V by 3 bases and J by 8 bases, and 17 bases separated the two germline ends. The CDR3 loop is CASSLEQPSVDEQFF. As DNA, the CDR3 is TGTGCCAGCAGTTTGGAACAGCCTTCCGTCGATGAGCAGTTCTTC.

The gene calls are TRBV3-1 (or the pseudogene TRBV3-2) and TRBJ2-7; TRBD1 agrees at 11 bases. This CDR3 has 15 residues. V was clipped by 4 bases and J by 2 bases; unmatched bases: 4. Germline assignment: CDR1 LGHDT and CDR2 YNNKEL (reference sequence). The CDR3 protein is CASSPRTGGAYEQYF. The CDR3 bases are TGTGCCAGCAGCCCGAGGACAGGGGGCGCCTACGAGCAGTACTTC.

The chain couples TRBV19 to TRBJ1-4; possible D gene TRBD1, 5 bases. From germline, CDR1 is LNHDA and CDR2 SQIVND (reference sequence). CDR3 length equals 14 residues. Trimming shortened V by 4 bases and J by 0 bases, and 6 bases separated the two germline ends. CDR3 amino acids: CASSTTATNEKLFF. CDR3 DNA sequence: TGTGCCAGTAGTACGACAGCAACTAATGAAAAACTGTTTTTT.

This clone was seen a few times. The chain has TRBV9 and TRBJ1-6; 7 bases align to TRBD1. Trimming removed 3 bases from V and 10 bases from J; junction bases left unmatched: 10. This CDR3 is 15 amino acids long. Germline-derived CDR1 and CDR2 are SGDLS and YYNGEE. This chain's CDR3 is CASSANRGFGSPLHF. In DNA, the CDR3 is TGTGCCAGCAGCGCAAACAGGGGTTTCGGATCACCCCTCCACTTT.

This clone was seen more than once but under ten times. CDR3 protein: CASSWKGTGEGYTF. CDR3 nucleotides: TGTGCCAGCAGCTGGAAAGGGACAGGGGAGGGCTACACCTTC. This chain links TRBV7-9 with TRBJ1-2; TRBD1 matches at 10 bases. Trimming removed 4 bases from V and 8 bases from J; junction bases left unmatched: 7. Germline loops: CDR1 SEHNR, CDR2 FQNEAQ (reference sequence). The CDR3 loop spans 14 amino acids.

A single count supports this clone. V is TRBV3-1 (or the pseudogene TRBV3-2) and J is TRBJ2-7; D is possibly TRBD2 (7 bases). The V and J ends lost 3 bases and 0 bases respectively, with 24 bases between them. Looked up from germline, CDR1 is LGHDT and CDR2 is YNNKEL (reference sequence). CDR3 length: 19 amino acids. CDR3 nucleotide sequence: TGTGCCAGCAGCCACCTCAAAGATGGGACACGGGAGGACTCCTACGAGCAGTACTTC. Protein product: CASSHLKDGTREDSYEQYF.

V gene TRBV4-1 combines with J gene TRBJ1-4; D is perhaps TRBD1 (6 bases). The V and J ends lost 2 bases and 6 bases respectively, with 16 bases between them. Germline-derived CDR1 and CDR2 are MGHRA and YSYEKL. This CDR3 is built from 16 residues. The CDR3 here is CASSQRTGLDDEKLFF. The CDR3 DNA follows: TGCGCCAGCAGCCAACGAACAGGGTTGGATGATGAAAAACTGTTTTTT.

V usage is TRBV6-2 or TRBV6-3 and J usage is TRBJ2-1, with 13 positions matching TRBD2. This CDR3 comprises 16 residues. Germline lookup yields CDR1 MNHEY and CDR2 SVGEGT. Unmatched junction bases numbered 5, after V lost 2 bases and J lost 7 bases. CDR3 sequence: CASSYPGTSGINEQFF. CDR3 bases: TGTGCCAGCAGTTACCCCGGGACTAGCGGGATTAATGAGCAGTTCTTC.

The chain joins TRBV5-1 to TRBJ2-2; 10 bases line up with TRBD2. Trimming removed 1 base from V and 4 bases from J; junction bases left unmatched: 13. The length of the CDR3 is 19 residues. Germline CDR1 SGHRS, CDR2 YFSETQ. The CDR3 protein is CASSLSFLASGSGTGELFF. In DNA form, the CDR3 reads TGCGCCAGCAGCTTGAGCTTTCTGGCTAGCGGGAGTGGCACCGGGGAGCTGTTTTTT. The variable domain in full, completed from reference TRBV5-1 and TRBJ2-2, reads KAGVTQTPRYLIKTRGQQVTLSCSPISGHRSVSWYQQTPGQGLQFLFEYFSETQRNKGNFPGRFSGRQFSNSRSEMNVSTLELGDSALYLCASSLSFLASGSGTGELFFGEGSRLTVL.

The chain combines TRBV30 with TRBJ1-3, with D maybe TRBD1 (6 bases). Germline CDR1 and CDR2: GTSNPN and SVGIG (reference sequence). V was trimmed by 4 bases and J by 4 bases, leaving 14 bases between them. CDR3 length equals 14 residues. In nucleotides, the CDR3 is TGTGCCTGGACGACAGGTTTTCGGGGAAACACCATATATTTT. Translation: CAWTTGFRGNTIYF.

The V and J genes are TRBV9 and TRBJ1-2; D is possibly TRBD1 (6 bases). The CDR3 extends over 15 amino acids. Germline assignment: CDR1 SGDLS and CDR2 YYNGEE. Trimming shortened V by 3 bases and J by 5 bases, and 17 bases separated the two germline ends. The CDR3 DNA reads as TGTGCCAGCAGCGCCCAACGGACAGTTACTTATGGCTACACCTTC. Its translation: CASSAQRTVTYGYTF.

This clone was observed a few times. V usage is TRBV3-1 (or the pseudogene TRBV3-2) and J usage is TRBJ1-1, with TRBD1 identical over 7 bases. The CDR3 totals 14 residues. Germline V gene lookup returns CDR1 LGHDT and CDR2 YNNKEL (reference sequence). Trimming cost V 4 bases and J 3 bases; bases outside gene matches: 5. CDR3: CASSRYDRDTEAFF. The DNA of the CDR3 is TGTGCCAGCAGCCGCTATGACAGGGACACTGAAGCTTTCTTT.

This CDR3 reads CASSSQGLGVEQFF. The CDR3 nucleotides read TGTGCCAGCAGTTCCCAGGGCCTAGGGGTTGAGCAGTTCTTC. This chain uses TRBV6-6 with TRBJ2-1; tentative D call: TRBD1 (5 bases). CDR3 size: 14 residues. The germline V and J ends were trimmed by 4 bases and 9 bases, with 16 bases remaining between them. Germline lookup yields CDR1 MNHNY and CDR2 SVGAGI (reference sequence).

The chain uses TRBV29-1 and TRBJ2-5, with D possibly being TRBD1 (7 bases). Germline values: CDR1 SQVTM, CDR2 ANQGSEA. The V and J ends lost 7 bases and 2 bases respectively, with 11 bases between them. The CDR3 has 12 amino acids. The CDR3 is CSGGDRQETQYF. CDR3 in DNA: TGCAGCGGCGGGGACAGACAAGAGACCCAGTACTTC.

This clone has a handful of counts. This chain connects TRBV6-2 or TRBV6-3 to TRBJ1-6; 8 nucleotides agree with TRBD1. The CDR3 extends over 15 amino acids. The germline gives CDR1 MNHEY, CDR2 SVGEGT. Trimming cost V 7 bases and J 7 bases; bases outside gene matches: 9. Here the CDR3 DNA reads TGTGCCAGCACCCCTCAGGGGGCGCGAAATTCACCCCTCCACTTT. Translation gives CASTPQGARNSPLHF.

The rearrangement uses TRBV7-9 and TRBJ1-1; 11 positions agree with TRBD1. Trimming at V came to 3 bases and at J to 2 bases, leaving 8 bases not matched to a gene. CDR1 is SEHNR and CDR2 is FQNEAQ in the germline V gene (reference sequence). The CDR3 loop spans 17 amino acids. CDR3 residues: CASSFPQDRGRNTEAFF. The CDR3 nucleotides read TGTGCCAGCAGCTTTCCCCAGGACAGGGGGCGAAACACTGAAGCTTTCTTT. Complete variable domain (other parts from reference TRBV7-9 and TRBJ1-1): DTGVSQNPRHKITKRGQNVTFRCDPISEHNRLYWYRQTLGQGPEFLTYFQNEAQLEKSRLLSDRFSAERPKGSFSTLEIQRTEQGDSAMYLCASSFPQDRGRNTEAFFGQGTRLTVV.

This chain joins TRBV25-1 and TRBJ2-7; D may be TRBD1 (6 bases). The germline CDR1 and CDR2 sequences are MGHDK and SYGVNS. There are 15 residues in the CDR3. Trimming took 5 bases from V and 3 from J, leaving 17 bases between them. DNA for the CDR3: TGTGCCAGCAGTCCCCCCTGGTCGACAGGCTACGAGCAGTACTTC. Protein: CASSPPWSTGYEQYF.

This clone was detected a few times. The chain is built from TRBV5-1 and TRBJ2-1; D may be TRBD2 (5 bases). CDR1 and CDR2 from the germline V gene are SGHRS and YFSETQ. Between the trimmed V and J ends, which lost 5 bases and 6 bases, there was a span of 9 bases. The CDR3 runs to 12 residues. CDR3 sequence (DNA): TGCGCCAGCAGTGTAGAGGGCAATGAGCAGTTCTTC. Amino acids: CASSVEGNEQFF.

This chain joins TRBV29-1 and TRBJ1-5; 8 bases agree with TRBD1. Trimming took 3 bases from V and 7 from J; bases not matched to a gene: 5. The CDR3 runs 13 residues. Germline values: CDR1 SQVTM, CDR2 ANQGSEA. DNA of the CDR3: TGCAGCGTTGAGACAGGGGAGGGACAGCCCCAGCATTTT. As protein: CSVETGEGQPQHF.

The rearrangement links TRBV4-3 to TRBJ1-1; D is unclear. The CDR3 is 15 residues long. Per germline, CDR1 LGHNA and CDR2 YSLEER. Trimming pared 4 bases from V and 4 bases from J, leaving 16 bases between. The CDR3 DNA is TGCGCCAGCAGCCCTGCGCTCGGGTCGGTCACTGAAGCTTTCTTT. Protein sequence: CASSPALGSVTEAFF.

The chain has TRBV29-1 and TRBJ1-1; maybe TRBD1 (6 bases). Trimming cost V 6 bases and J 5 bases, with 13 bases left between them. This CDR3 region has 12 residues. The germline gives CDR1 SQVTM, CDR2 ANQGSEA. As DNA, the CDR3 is TGCAGCGTCAGGGGTGTCGGGACTGAAGCTTTCTTT. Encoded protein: CSVRGVGTEAFF. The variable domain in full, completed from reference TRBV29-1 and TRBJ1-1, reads SAVISQKPSRDICQRGTSLTIQCQVDSQVTMMFWYRQQPGQSLTLIATANQGSEATYESGFVIDKFPISRPNLTFSTLTVSNMSPEDSSIYLCSVRGVGTEAFFGQGTRLTVV.

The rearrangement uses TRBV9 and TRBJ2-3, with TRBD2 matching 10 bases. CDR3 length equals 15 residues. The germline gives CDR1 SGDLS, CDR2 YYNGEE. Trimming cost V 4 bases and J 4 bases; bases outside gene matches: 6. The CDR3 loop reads CASSKRGGSADTQYF. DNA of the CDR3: TGTGCCAGCAGCAAGCGGGGGGGTAGCGCAGATACGCAGTATTTT.

The CDR3, as DNA: TGTGCCAGCAGCTTATATTTAGCGGGGGTGGGCGAGCAGTACTTC. Its translation is CASSLYLAGVGEQYF. V and J are TRBV7-2 and TRBJ2-7; the match to TRBD2 covers 9 bases. This CDR3 is built from 15 residues. Germline V gene lookup returns CDR1 SGHTA and CDR2 FQGNSA. The V segment lost 2 bases and the J segment 6 bases; nucleotides outside the gene matches: 8.